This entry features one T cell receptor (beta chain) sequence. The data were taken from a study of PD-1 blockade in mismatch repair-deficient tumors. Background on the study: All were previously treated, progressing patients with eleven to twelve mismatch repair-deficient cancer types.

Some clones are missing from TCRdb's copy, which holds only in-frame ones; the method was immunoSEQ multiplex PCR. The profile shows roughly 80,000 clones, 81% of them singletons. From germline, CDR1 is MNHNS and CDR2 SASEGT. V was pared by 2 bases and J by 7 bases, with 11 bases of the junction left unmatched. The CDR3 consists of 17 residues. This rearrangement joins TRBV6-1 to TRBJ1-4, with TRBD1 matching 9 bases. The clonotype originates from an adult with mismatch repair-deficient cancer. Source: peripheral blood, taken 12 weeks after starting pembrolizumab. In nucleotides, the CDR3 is TGTGCCAGCAGTGAACCCCGGGACAGGGAGACGGTTGAAAAACTGTTTTTT. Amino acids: CASSEPRDRETVEKLFF.